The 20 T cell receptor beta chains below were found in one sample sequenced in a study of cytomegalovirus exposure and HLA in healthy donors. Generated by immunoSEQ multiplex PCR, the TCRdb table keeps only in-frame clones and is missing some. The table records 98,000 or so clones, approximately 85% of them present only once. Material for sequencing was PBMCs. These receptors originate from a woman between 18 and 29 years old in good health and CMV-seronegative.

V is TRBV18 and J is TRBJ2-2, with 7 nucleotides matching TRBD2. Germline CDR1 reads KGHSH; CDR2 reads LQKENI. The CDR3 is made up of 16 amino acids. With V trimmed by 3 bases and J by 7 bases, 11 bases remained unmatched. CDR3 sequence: CASSPNREVAIGELFF. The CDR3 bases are TGTGCCAGCTCACCGAACCGGGAGGTCGCCATCGGGGAGCTGTTTTTT.

CDR3 protein: CASSLGKAGGYNEQFF. CDR3 DNA sequence: TGTGCCAGCAGCTTAGGGAAAGCGGGGGGGTACAATGAGCAGTTCTTC. The chain uses TRBV11-3 and TRBJ2-1; TRBD2 matches at 10 bases. Germline loops: CDR1 SGHNT, CDR2 YENEEA. This CDR3 has 16 amino acids. V gave up 1 base and J gave up 4 bases; unmatched junction bases: 4.

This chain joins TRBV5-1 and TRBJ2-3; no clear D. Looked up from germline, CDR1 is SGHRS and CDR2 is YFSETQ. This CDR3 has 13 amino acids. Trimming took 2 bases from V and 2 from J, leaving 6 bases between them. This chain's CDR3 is CASSFSFTDTQYF. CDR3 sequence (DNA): TGCGCCAGCAGCTTCTCCTTCACAGATACGCAGTATTTT.

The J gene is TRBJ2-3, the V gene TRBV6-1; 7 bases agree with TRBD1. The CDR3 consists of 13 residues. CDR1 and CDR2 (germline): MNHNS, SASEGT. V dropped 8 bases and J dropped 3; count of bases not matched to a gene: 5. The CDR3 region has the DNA TGTGCCAGCCCGGTACAGGGGACAGATACGCAGTATTTT. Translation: CASPVQGTDTQYF.

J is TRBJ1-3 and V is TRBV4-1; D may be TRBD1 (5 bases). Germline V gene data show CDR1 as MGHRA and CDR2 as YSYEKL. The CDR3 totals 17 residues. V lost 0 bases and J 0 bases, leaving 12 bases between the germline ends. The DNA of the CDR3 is TGCGCCAGCAGCCAAGATGGGGCGCCGAGCTCTGGAAACACCATATATTTT. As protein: CASSQDGAPSSGNTIYF.

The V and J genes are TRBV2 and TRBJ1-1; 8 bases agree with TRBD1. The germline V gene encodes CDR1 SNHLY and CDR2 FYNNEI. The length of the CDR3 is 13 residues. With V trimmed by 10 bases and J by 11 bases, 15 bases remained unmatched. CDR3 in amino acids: CAIPPQQGAGAFF. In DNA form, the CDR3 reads TGTGCCATACCACCTCAGCAGGGGGCGGGGGCTTTCTTT.

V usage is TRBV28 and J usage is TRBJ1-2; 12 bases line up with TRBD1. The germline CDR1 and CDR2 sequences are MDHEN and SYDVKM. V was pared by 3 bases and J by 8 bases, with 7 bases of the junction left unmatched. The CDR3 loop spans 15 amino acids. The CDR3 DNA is TGTGCCAGCAGTTTCCGGGACAGGGGGCGGAGAGGCTACACCTTC. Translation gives CASSFRDRGRRGYTF.

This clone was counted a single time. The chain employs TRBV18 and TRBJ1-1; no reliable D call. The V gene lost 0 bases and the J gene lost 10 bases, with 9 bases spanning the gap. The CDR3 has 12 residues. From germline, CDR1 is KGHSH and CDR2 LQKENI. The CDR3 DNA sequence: TGTGCCAGCTCACCACCCGTGGGCCGAGCTTTCTTT. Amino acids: CASSPPVGRAFF.

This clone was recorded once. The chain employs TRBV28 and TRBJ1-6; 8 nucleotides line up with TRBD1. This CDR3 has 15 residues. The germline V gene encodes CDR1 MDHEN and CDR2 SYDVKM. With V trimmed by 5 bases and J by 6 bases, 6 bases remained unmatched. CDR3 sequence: CASSPRDRSNSPLHF. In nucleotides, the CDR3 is TGTGCCAGCAGTCCCCGGGACAGGAGTAATTCACCCCTCCACTTT.

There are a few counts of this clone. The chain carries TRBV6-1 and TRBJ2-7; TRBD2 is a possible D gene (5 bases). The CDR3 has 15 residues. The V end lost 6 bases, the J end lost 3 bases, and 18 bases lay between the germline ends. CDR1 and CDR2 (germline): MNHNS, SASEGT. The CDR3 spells CASRRVAGGLYEQYF. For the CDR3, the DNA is TGTGCCAGCAGGAGAGTGGCAGGTGGACTCTACGAGCAGTACTTC.

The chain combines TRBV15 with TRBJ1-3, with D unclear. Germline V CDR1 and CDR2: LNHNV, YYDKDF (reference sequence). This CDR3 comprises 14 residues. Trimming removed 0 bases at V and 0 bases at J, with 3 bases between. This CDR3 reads CATSRDSSGNTIYF. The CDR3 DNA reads TGTGCCACCAGCAGAGACAGCTCTGGAAACACCATATATTTT. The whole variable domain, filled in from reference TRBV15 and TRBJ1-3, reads DAMVIQNPRYQVTQFGKPVTLSCSQTLNHNVMYWYQQKSSQAPKLLFHYYDKDFNNEADTPDNFQSRRPNTSFCFLDIRSPGLGDTAMYLCATSRDSSGNTIYFGEGSWLTVV.

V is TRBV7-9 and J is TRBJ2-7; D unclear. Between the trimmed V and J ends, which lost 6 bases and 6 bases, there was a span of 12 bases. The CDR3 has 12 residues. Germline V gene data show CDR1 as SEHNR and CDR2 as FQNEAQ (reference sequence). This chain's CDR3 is CASSKNRVEQYF. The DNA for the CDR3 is TGTGCCAGCAGTAAAAACCGGGTCGAGCAGTACTTC.

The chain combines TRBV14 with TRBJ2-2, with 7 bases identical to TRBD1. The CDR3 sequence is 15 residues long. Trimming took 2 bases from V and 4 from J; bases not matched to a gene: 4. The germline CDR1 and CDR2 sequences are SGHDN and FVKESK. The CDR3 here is CASSQRQGATGELFF. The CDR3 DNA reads TGTGCCAGCAGCCAAAGACAGGGTGCCACCGGGGAGCTGTTTTTT.

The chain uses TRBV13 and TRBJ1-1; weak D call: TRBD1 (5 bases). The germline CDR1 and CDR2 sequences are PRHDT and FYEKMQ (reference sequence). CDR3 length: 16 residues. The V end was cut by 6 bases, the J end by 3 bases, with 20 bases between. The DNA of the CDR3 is TGTGCCAGCAGTTTCAAGGGGCGAGGTGGCGACACTGAAGCTTTCTTT. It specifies CASSFKGRGGDTEAFF.

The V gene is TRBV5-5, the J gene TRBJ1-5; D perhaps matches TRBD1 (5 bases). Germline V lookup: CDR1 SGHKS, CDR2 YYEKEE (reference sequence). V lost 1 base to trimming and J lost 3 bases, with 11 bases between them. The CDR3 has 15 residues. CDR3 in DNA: TGTGCCAGCAGCTTGTTGGGCGGGACCAATCAGCCCCAGCATTTT. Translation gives CASSLLGGTNQPQHF.

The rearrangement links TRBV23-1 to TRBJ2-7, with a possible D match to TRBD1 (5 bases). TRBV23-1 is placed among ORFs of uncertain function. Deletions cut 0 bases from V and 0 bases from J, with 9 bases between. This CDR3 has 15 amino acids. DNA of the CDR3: TGCGCCAGCAGTCAATCCAACAGGAGCTCCTACGAGCAGTACTTC. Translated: CASSQSNRSSYEQYF.

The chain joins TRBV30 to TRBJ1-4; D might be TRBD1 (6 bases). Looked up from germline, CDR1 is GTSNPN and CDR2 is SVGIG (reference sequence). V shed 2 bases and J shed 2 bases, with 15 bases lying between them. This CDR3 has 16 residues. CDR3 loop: CAWSPSDRITNEKLFF. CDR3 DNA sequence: TGTGCCTGGAGTCCGTCGGACAGAATCACTAATGAAAAACTGTTTTTT.

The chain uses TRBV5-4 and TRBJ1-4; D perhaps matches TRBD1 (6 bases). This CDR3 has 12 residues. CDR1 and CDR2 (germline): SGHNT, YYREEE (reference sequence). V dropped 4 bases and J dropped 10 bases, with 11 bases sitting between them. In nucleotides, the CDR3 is TGTGCCAGCAGCCCGGACAGCGCAAAACTGTTTTTT. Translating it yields CASSPDSAKLFF.

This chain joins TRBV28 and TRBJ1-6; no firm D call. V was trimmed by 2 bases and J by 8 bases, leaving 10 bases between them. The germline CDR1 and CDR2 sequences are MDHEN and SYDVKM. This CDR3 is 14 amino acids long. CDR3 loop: CASSLARFDSPLHF. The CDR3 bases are TGTGCCAGCAGTTTAGCCAGGTTTGATTCACCCCTCCACTTT.

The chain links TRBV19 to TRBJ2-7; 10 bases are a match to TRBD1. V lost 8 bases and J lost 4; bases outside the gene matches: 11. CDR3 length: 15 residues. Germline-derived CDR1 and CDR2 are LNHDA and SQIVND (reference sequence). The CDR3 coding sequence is TGTGCCAGTTGGCCGGGACAGGGGAGTTCGTACGAGCAGTACTTC. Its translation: CASWPGQGSSYEQYF. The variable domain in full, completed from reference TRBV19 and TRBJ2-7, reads DGGITQSPKYLFRKEGQNVTLSCEQNLNHDAMYWYRQDPGQGLRLIYYSQIVNDFQKGDIAEGYSVSREKKESFPLTVTSAQKNPTAFYLCASWPGQGSSYEQYFGPGTRLTVT.